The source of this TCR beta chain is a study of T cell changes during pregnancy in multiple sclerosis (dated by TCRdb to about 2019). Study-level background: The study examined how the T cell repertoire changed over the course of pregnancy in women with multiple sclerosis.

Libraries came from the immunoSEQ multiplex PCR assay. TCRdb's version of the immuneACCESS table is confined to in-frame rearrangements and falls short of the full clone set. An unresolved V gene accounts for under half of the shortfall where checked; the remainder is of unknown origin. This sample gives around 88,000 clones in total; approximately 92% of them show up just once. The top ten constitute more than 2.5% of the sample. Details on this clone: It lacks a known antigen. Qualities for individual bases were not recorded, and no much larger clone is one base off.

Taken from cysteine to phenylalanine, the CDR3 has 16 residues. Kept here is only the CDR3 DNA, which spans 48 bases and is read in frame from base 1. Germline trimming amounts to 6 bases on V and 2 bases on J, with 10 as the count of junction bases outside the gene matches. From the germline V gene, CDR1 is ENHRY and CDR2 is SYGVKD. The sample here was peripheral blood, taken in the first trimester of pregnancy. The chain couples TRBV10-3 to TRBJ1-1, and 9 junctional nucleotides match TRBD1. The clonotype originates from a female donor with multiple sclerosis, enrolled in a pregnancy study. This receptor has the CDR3 CAIRLGTGTVNTEAFF. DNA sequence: TGTGCCATCAGGCTCGGGACAGGGACCGTAAACACTGAAGCTTTCTTT.